The 30 T cell receptor beta chains below all came from one sample that was sequenced in a study of T cells after yellow fever vaccination (dated by TCRdb to the late 2010s). The library was produced with 5' RACE. Data came from an Illumina HiSeq 2500. Using fastp at Q25 and MiXCR, TCRdb reprocessed the public reads and kept productive beta chains. Every distinct CDR3 protein forms one entry, paired with its most common genes and DNA. This sample lists around 400,000 distinct CDR3 sequences; approximately 10% were detected once. Jointly, the top ten make up less than 20% of the sample. The treatment or condition tag for this specimen amounts to: live attenuated yellow fever vaccine strain. Sample: PBMCs, taken on the day of the first yellow fever vaccination. The receptors were gathered from a man aged 18-30 years who received the YFV17D yellow fever vaccine.

This clonotype has a handful of counts. V usage is TRBV19 and J usage is TRBJ2-1; the match to TRBD2 covers 10 bases. Germline-derived CDR1 and CDR2 are LNHDA and SQIVND (reference sequence). This CDR3 is built from 15 residues. Unmatched junction bases numbered 5, after V lost 3 bases and J lost 6 bases. CDR3 loop: CASSILAGATNEQFF. CDR3 bases: TGTGCCAGTAGTATCCTAGCGGGGGCCACCAATGAGCAGTTCTTC. Supplemented by reference TRBV19 and TRBJ2-1, the full variable domain reads DGGITQSPKYLFRKEGQNVTLSCEQNLNHDAMYWYRQDPGQGLRLIYYSQIVNDFQKGDIAEGYSVSREKKESFPLTVTSAQKNPTAFYLCASSILAGATNEQFFGPGTRLTVL.

The chain carries TRBV5-8 and TRBJ1-5; D might be TRBD1 (5 bases). Trimming left V 2 bases short and J 6 bases short, with 12 bases between. The CDR3 length is 14 residues. Germline loops: CDR1 SGHTS, CDR2 YDEGEE. The CDR3 coding sequence is TGTGCCAGCAGCTTTATGGGGGAAGGTCAGCCCCAGCATTTT. Protein product: CASSFMGEGQPQHF.

The V call is TRBV7-7, the J call TRBJ2-5; a weak D match, TRBD1 (6 bases). Trimming took off 5 bases at V and 2 bases at J, with 9 bases between the two ends. The CDR3 extends over 13 amino acids. Germline V CDR1 and CDR2: SSHAT, FNYEAQ (reference sequence). The CDR3: CASSQGQQETQYF. In DNA form, the CDR3 reads TGTGCCAGCAGCCAAGGACAGCAAGAGACCCAGTACTTC.

This chain uses TRBV4-1 with TRBJ2-7; TRBD2 is a possible D gene (6 bases). The V gene lost 8 bases and the J gene lost 0 bases, with 11 bases spanning the gap. The CDR3 covers 13 residues. Germline loops: CDR1 MGHRA, CDR2 YSYEKL. CDR3 bases: TGCGCCAGCGCGGGACCCCCCTCCTACGAGCAGTACTTC. This encodes CASAGPPSYEQYF.

There are a few counts of this clonotype. The junction departs from the called germline gene at one end, perhaps through a read error. V is TRBV7-7 and J is TRBJ2-5, with 9 nucleotides matching TRBD2. The CDR3 extends over 16 amino acids. Germline V gene lookup returns CDR1 SSHAT and CDR2 FNYEAQ (reference sequence). The CDR3 is CASSLGGLAPQETQYF. The CDR3 nucleotides are TGTGCTAGCAGCTTAGGCGGACTAGCGCCACAAGAGACCCAGTACTTC. The whole variable domain, remainder taken from reference TRBV7-7 and TRBJ2-5, is GAGVSQSPRYKVTKRGQDVTLRCDPISSHATLYWYQQALGQGPEFLTYFNYEAQPDKSGLPSDRFSAERPEGSISTLTIQRTEQRDSAMYRCASSLGGLAPQETQYFGPGTRLLVL.

This clonotype was found many times. The J gene is TRBJ1-1, the V gene TRBV5-1; D perhaps matches TRBD1 (5 bases). The CDR3 contains 14 residues. V was clipped by 5 bases and J by 4 bases, with 15 bases between them. The V gene's germline CDR1 is SGHRS and CDR2 YFSETQ. CDR3 coding DNA: TGCGCCAGCAGGATAGCCGGGACGGGCACTGAAGCTTTCTTT. Amino acid sequence: CASRIAGTGTEAFF.

The CDR3 reads CAVENRGLTDTQYF. The CDR3 DNA follows: TGTGCCGTTGAGAACAGGGGGCTGACAGATACGCAGTATTTT. The chain recombines TRBV6-1 with TRBJ2-3, with 9 bases fitting TRBD1. CDR1 and CDR2 (germline): MNHNS, SASEGT. Trimming took 11 bases from V and 3 from J; bases not matched to a gene: 9. The CDR3 loop spans 14 amino acids.

The chain recombines TRBV7-3 with TRBJ2-5, with D tentatively TRBD1 (6 bases). The V end was cut by 5 bases, the J end by 5 bases, with 18 bases between. Germline CDR1 SGHTA, CDR2 FQGTGA. This CDR3 has 15 residues. Here the CDR3 DNA reads TGTGCCAGCAGCCCCCGGCAGGGGAAGAGCGAGACCCAGTACTTC. This codes for CASSPRQGKSETQYF.

This clonotype has a handful of counts. V gene TRBV4-3 combines with J gene TRBJ2-3; TRBD1 aligns across 7 bases. Germline values: CDR1 LGHNA, CDR2 YSLEER. CDR3 length: 17 residues. Losses at the gene ends were 1 base for V and 8 bases for J; bases not matched to a gene: 15. The CDR3 spells CASSQVRWRQGLFTQYF. Written as DNA, the CDR3 is TGCGCCAGCAGCCAAGTCCGGTGGAGACAGGGATTATTTACGCAGTATTTT.

The chain links TRBV4-3 to TRBJ2-3; 13 bases line up with TRBD2. The CDR3 loop spans 17 amino acids. V lost 0 bases, J lost 3 bases, and 3 bases stayed unmatched. The germline CDR1 and CDR2 sequences are LGHNA and YSLEER. CDR3 nucleotides: TGCGCCAGCAGCCAAGAGGGGACTAGCGGGGCTACAGATACGCAGTATTTT. This codes for CASSQEGTSGATDTQYF.

The chain couples TRBV12-3 or TRBV12-4 to TRBJ2-3; D is possibly TRBD2 (5 bases). The V and J ends lost 6 bases and 4 bases respectively, with 11 bases between them. The CDR3 totals 13 residues. CDR3 in DNA: TGTGCCAGCAGCATACTAGGAGCAGATACGCAGTATTTT. Its protein product is CASSILGADTQYF.

This clonotype showed up just a few times. The chain joins TRBV4-3 to TRBJ1-4, with TRBD1 identical over 10 bases. The CDR3 totals 15 residues. Germline trimming cut 1 base from V and 8 bases from J; bases unmatched to any gene: 4. The V gene's germline CDR1 is LGHNA and CDR2 YSLEER. The CDR3 loop is CASSQADRGTEKLFF. In nucleotides, the CDR3 is TGCGCCAGCAGCCAAGCGGACAGGGGGACGGAAAAACTGTTTTTT.

This clonotype has a count of ten or more. This chain connects TRBV7-2 to TRBJ1-5; D unclear. Germline CDR1 SGHTA, CDR2 FQGNSA. The CDR3 is made up of 12 amino acids. V was cut by 3 bases and J by 3 bases, with 3 bases left in between. Here the CDR3 DNA reads TGTGCCAGCAGCTTTAACAATCAGCCCCAGCATTTT. Its translation: CASSFNNQPQHF. Complete variable domain (other parts from reference TRBV7-2 and TRBJ1-5): GAGVSQSPSNKVTEKGKDVELRCDPISGHTALYWYRQSLGQGLEFLIYFQGNSAPDKSGLPSDRFSAERTGGSVSTLTIQRTQQEDSAVYLCASSFNNQPQHFGDGTRLSIL.

This clonotype was counted at least ten times. CDR3 DNA: TGTGCCAGCAGCGCGGACAGGAACACTGAAGCTTTCTTT. Its translation: CASSADRNTEAFF. The chain uses TRBV7-2 and TRBJ1-1; tentative D call: TRBD1 (6 bases). The CDR3 is 13 residues long. The germline V gene has CDR1 SGHTA and CDR2 FQGNSA. V dropped 5 bases and J dropped 1 base, with 8 bases sitting between them.

The chain links TRBV3-1 to TRBJ1-1; no reliable D call. The germline gives CDR1 LGHDT, CDR2 YNNKEL (reference sequence). There are 12 residues in the CDR3. V lost 8 bases, J lost 3 bases, and 10 bases lay in between. The CDR3 sequence: CASRVSDTEAFF. The CDR3 DNA reads TGTGCCAGCCGGGTATCAGACACTGAAGCTTTCTTT.

The chain employs TRBV7-9 and TRBJ2-1, with D uncertain. Germline V gene sequence: CDR1 SEHNR, CDR2 FQNEAQ (reference sequence). Trimming took 4 bases from V and 0 from J, leaving 13 bases between them. The CDR3 is 16 residues long. The CDR3 region has the DNA TGTGCCAGCAGCTCTCTGGATCACAGCTCCTACAATGAGCAGTTCTTC. It yields the protein CASSSLDHSSYNEQFF. The whole variable domain, remainder taken from reference TRBV7-9 and TRBJ2-1, is DTGVSQNPRHKITKRGQNVTFRCDPISEHNRLYWYRQTLGQGPEFLTYFQNEAQLEKSRLLSDRFSAERPKGSFSTLEIQRTEQGDSAMYLCASSSLDHSSYNEQFFGPGTRLTVL.

This clonotype was seen a handful of times. The chain combines TRBV19 with TRBJ2-1; D is tentatively TRBD1 or TRBD2 (5 bases each). Germline CDR1 reads LNHDA; CDR2 reads SQIVND (reference sequence). V was shortened by 6 bases and J by 0 bases, with 15 bases between the two germline ends. The CDR3 consists of 16 residues. The CDR3 region is CASSNYEGSSYNEQFF. In DNA form, the CDR3 reads TGTGCCAGTAGCAACTATGAGGGGAGCTCCTACAATGAGCAGTTCTTC.

The J gene is TRBJ2-7, the V gene TRBV12-3 or TRBV12-4, with 8 bases lining up with TRBD1. CDR3 length equals 14 residues. V dropped 6 bases and J dropped 2; count of bases not matched to a gene: 6. The CDR3 region has the DNA TGTGCCAGCAGCCCGGACAGGGCCCCCTACGAGCAGTACGTC. It encodes CASSPDRAPYEQYV.

This clonotype was recorded at least ten times. The chain has TRBV4-1 and TRBJ1-1; no definite D call. The CDR3 is made up of 15 amino acids. With 3 bases removed from V and 0 bases from J, the gap between germline ends came to 11 bases. CDR1 MGHRA and CDR2 YSYEKL come from the germline V gene. CDR3 sequence: CASSHKVNMNTEAFF. The CDR3 region has the DNA TGCGCCAGCAGCCATAAGGTGAACATGAACACTGAAGCTTTCTTT.

The table lists this clonotype with a few counts. The chain is built from TRBV5-4 and TRBJ2-1; 7 nucleotides match TRBD2. This CDR3 region has 15 residues. Per germline, CDR1 SGHNT and CDR2 YYREEE (reference sequence). J gave up 6 bases and V 0 bases, and 6 bases lay outside the gene matches. CDR3 sequence: CASSLGGGFPNEQFF. The CDR3 nucleotides read TGTGCCAGCAGCTTGGGGGGGGGATTCCCCAATGAGCAGTTCTTC. Drawing the rest from reference TRBV5-4 and TRBJ2-1, the complete variable domain is ETGVTQSPTHLIKTRGQQVTLRCSSQSGHNTVSWYQQALGQGPQFIFQYYREEENGRGNFPPRFSGLQFPNYSSELNVNALELDDSALYLCASSLGGGFPNEQFFGPGTRLTVL.

This clonotype was recorded a few times. V usage is TRBV5-6 and J usage is TRBJ2-7; D gene unclear. V dropped 4 bases and J dropped 3 bases, with 17 bases sitting between them. Per germline, CDR1 SGHDT and CDR2 YYEEEE. The CDR3 totals 15 residues. CDR3 protein: CASSPSRYHRYEQYF. CDR3 coding DNA: TGTGCCAGCAGCCCAAGTCGGTATCATCGCTACGAGCAGTACTTC.

This clonotype was seen only a few times. V is TRBV12-3 or TRBV12-4 and J is TRBJ1-1; TRBD1 might be the D (5 bases). V lost 4 bases and J 5 bases, leaving 14 bases between the germline ends. This CDR3 has 14 amino acids. Here the CDR3 DNA reads TGTGCCAGCAGTTCCAGGAGGGAGGGGACTGAAGCTTTCTTT. Translating gives CASSSRREGTEAFF.

This clonotype was detected only a few times. The chain is built from TRBV5-6 and TRBJ2-7; D unclear. Looked up from germline, CDR1 is SGHDT and CDR2 is YYEEEE. The CDR3 is 13 residues long. Between the trimmed V and J ends, which lost 0 bases and 3 bases, there was a span of 7 bases. CDR3 in amino acids: CASSLVLSYEQYF. The CDR3 bases are TGTGCCAGCAGCTTGGTTTTGAGCTACGAGCAGTACTTC.

The chain recombines TRBV11-1 with TRBJ1-3; 12 bases fit TRBD1. This CDR3 region has 18 residues. Germline lookup yields CDR1 SGHAT and CDR2 FQDESV (reference sequence). With V trimmed by 8 bases and J by 4 bases, 15 bases remained unmatched. CDR3 sequence: CASGRPPGQGASGNTIYF. In DNA, the CDR3 is TGTGCCAGCGGACGACCCCCGGGACAGGGGGCCTCCGGAAACACCATATATTTT.

The chain joins TRBV7-2 to TRBJ1-5; D remains ambiguous. Trimming pared 3 bases from V and 4 bases from J, leaving 4 bases between. This CDR3 has 12 amino acids. Germline V gene lookup returns CDR1 SGHTA and CDR2 FQGNSA. Here the CDR3 DNA reads TGTGCCAGCAGCTTTCGGAATCAGCCCCAGCATTTT. As protein: CASSFRNQPQHF.

This clonotype appeared a few times. The J gene is TRBJ2-7, the V gene TRBV6-1; 11 bases line up with TRBD1. This CDR3 has 15 residues. The V and J ends lost 6 bases and 5 bases, in that order; junction bases with no gene match: 9. Germline V CDR1 and CDR2: MNHNS, SASEGT. CDR3 bases: TGTGCCAGCAGCTTTAGGACAGGGGGCTTCGACGAGCAGTACTTC. This translates into CASSFRTGGFDEQYF.

The V and J genes are TRBV4-2 and TRBJ2-7, with TRBD2 identical over 8 bases. CDR1 is LGHNA and CDR2 is YNFKEQ in the germline V gene. J gave up 2 bases and V 0 bases, and 3 bases lay outside the gene matches. The CDR3 runs 15 residues. CDR3 amino acids: CASSQDRAGAYEQYF. The CDR3 nucleotides are TGTGCCAGCAGCCAAGATAGAGCGGGGGCCTACGAGCAGTACTTC.

The sample holds a few counts of this clonotype. The genes are TRBV6-5 and TRBJ2-6; D gene ambiguous. The CDR3 consists of 13 residues. V was cut by 2 bases and J by 6 bases, with 5 bases left in between. The germline CDR1 and CDR2 sequences are MNHEY and SVGAGI. CDR3 DNA: TGTGCCAGCAGTTACGGGAAGGCCAACGTCCTGACTTTC. Protein product: CASSYGKANVLTF.

This clonotype was seen more than once but under ten times. This sequence joins TRBV12-5 and TRBJ2-5, with 8 bases that match TRBD2. Trimming at V came to 7 bases and at J to 2 bases, leaving 3 bases not matched to a gene. Germline V gene sequence: CDR1 LGHNT, CDR2 FRNRAP. The CDR3 contains 13 residues. As DNA, the CDR3 is TGTGCTAGTGCCCCGGGGGGGCAAGAGACCCAGTACTTC. Protein product: CASAPGGQETQYF.

This clonotype was observed a few times. The chain has TRBV18 and TRBJ1-1; possible D gene TRBD1, 5 bases. The CDR3 has 20 amino acids. The germline gives CDR1 KGHSH, CDR2 LQKENI. V dropped 4 bases and J dropped 5 bases, with 32 bases sitting between them. The CDR3 nucleotides read TGTGCCAGCTCACGGTTGAGACGGTCAGTCCTTGGGGCAGCGAAGACTGAAGCTTTCTTT. Translating gives CASSRLRRSVLGAAKTEAFF.